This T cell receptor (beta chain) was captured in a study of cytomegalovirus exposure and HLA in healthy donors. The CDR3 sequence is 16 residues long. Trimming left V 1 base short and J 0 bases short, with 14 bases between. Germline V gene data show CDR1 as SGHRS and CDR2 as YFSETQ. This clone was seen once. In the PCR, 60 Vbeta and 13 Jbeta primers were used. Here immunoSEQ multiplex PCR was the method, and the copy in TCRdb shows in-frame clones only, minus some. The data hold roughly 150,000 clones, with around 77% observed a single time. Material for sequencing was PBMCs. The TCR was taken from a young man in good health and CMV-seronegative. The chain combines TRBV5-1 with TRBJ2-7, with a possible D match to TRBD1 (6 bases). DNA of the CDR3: TGCGCCAGCAGCTTGTCCCCAGGGGACCTCTCCTACGAGCAGTACTTC. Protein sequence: CASSLSPGDLSYEQYF. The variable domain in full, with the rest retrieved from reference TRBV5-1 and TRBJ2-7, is KAGVTQTPRYLIKTRGQQVTLSCSPISGHRSVSWYQQTPGQGLQFLFEYFSETQRNKGNFPGRFSGRQFSNSRSEMNVSTLELGDSALYLCASSLSPGDLSYEQYFGPGTRLTVT.